The entry below describes one TCR beta chain. This entry belongs to a study of cytomegalovirus exposure and HLA in healthy donors. Across the whole study: Researchers found that just over 80% of 350 to 500 genotyped donors fell within the Caucasian-associated ancestry cluster.

CDR1 SGHNT and CDR2 YYREEE come from the germline V gene (reference sequence). This CDR3 is built from 15 residues. The junction had 3 bases not matched to a gene; V was cut back by 3 bases and J by 3 bases. Amplification used 60 Vbeta primers and 13 Jbeta primers. This table comes from immunoSEQ multiplex PCR, and its TCRdb copy is limited to in-frame clones, with some not included. The profile shows roughly 150,000 clones, around 85% of them singletons. V gene TRBV5-4 combines with J gene TRBJ2-5; 12 bases map to TRBD2. The sequencing input was PBMCs. This clonotype originated in a man aged 45-65 years in good health and CMV-seropositive. CDR3 DNA: TGTGCCAGCAGCTCCCGGACTAGCGGGGAAGAGACCCAGTACTTC. Its translation: CASSSRTSGEETQYF.